These 2 T cell receptor beta chains were sequenced from one sample in a study of technical replicates of blood from a handful of donors. TCRdb's table, derived via immunoSEQ multiplex PCR, lists solely in-frame clones and lacks some. Counted here are about 83,000 clones, 90% to 97% occurring once; the ten biggest clones make up just over 0.3%. The sequenced sample was T cells isolated from PBMCs. Receptors were obtained from a human donor in good health.

This clone was counted once. The V and J genes are TRBV6-5 and TRBJ2-1; possible D gene TRBD1, 6 bases. Germline V gives CDR1 MNHEY, CDR2 SVGAGI. CDR3 length equals 13 residues. V was pared by 5 bases and J by 3 bases, with 8 bases between. The DNA for the CDR3 is TGTGCCAGCAGTCCCAGGGGCTACAATGAGCAGTTCTTC. Amino acid sequence: CASSPRGYNEQFF.

Only a few counts were recorded for this clone. The J gene is TRBJ1-1, the V gene TRBV29-1, with TRBD1 as a possible D gene (6 bases). Looked up from germline, CDR1 is SQVTM and CDR2 is ANQGSEA. The V gene lost 4 bases and the J gene lost 5 bases, with 8 bases spanning the gap. The CDR3 length is 11 residues. CDR3 sequence reads: CSVVQGTEAFF. The CDR3 nucleotides read TGCAGCGTTGTGCAGGGGACTGAAGCTTTCTTT.